This TCR beta chain was found in a study of CD8 T cells in Susac syndrome. Reverse transcription of roughly 0.5 to 1 ug RNA was carried out with random hexamers. By means of immunoSEQ multiplex PCR, TCR beta CDR3 spanning 54 Vbeta and 13 Jbeta underwent amplification. Each CDR3 protein gets one entry after TCRdb re-called the immunoSEQ multiplex PCR reads with MiXCR. The sample lists around 150,000 distinct CDR3 sequences; about 95% were seen once. Sequencing of TCR beta covered CD8+ and CD4+ T cells obtained from blood. TEMRA cells were FACS-enriched, and CD8+ and CD4+ T cells were isolated negatively. This sequence originates from a human donor with multiple sclerosis. Sequences were obtained from CD4+ T cells from PBMCs.

CDR3 sequence: CSARDLGGPDEQYF. CDR3 nucleotide sequence: TGCAGTGCTAGAGATCTTGGGGGCCCGGACGAGCAGTACTTC. The chain links TRBV20-1 to TRBJ2-7, with TRBD1 as a possible D gene (6 bases). Germline values: CDR1 DFQATT, CDR2 SNEGSKA (reference sequence). Trimming took off 0 bases at V and 5 bases at J, with 14 bases between the two ends. CDR3 length equals 14 residues.